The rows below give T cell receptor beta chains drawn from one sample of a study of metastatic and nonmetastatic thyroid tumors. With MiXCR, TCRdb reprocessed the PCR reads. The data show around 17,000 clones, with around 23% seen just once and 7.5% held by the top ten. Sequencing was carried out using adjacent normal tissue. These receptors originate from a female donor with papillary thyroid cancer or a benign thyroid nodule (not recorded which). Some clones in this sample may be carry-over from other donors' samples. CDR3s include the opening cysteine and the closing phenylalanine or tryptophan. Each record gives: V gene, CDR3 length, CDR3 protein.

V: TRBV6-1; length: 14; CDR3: CASSERGSRGGYTF
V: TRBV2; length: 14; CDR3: CASSDRAQNTEAFF
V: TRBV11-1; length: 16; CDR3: CASSLVSQGGNQPQHF
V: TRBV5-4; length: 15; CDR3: CASSSRRAKNTEAFF
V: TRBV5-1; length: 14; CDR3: CASSLIAVQDTQYF
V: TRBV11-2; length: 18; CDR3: CASSTRTSGWWGTGELFF
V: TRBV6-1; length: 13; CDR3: CASSAQTGKYLNF
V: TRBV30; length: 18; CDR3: CAWSYRQGFFSGANVLTF
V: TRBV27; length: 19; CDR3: CASSLFSSGRPPGHNEQFF
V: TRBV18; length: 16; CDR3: CASSPLRSGETTEAFF
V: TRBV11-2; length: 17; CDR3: CASSYRRTSGSMNEQFF
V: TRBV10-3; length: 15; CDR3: CAISEAQRGHNEQFF
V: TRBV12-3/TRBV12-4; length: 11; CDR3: CASRVVETQYF